This T cell receptor beta chain was observed in a study of Graves' ophthalmopathy and Graves' hyperthyroidism. For the study at large: Stable hyperthyroidism was defined by absence of ophthalmopathy within 18 months of follow-up.

RNA transcripts served as template for amplifying TCR beta CDR3 sequences. Second-round multiplex PCR came after a first-round RT-PCR that employed HTBI primers. TCRdb redid the calling of the multiplex PCR reads with MiXCR, one entry per CDR3 protein. The data hold about 550,000 distinct CDR3 sequences, with 39% observed a single time. V was clipped by 11 bases and J by 2 bases; unmatched bases: 4. The CDR3 is 12 amino acids. Germline CDR1 reads MNHEY; CDR2 reads SMNVEV (reference sequence). The sample holds a few counts of this clonotype. Aged 18 to 65, hyperthyroidism patients had new diagnoses of under 2 months' duration. Symptoms, serum thyroxine and TRAb, thyroid ultrasound, and orbital computed tomography formed the diagnostic basis.

The chain links TRBV27 to TRBJ2-7; 9 bases are a match to TRBD1. The sequenced sample consisted of peripheral blood or thyroid tissue (not recorded which). The clonotype comes from an adult man with Graves' hyperthyroidism. CDR3 loop: CAHWTGAYEQYF. The DNA for the CDR3 is TGTGCCCACTGGACAGGGGCCTACGAGCAGTACTTC.